The rows below give T cell receptor beta chains drawn from one sample of a study of cytomegalovirus exposure and HLA in healthy donors. The data were produced by immunoSEQ multiplex PCR, yet TCRdb's version contains in-frame clones alone and is incomplete. Of around 220,000 clones listed, about 80% are singletons. Sequenced sample: PBMCs. Source of these receptors: a girl between 5 and 17 years old in good health and CMV-seronegative. The CDR3 runs from the conserved cysteine through the conserved F or W. Each record gives: V gene, clone size, J gene, D gene, CDR3 protein, CDR3 DNA. A D gene is named only where the DNA matches it firmly. Clone size is given for some rows only: seen once, a few or many times, or a class if the clone is expanded.

V gene: TRBV30; clone size: -; J gene: TRBJ1-6; D gene: -; CDR3 protein: CAWRPRQAPSPLHF; CDR3 DNA: TGTGCCTGGAGACCGAGACAGGCCCCGTCACCCCTCCACTTT
V gene: TRBV4-1; clone size: few; J gene: TRBJ1-1; D gene: -; CDR3 protein: CASSQDLPLIMNTEAFF; CDR3 DNA: TGCGCCAGCAGCCAAGACCTCCCACTTATTATGAACACTGAAGCTTTCTTT
V gene: TRBV28; clone size: once; J gene: TRBJ2-2; D gene: TRBD1; CDR3 protein: CASSLHGTGTAGELFF; CDR3 DNA: TGTGCCAGCAGCCTCCACGGGACAGGTACAGCCGGGGAGCTGTTTTTT
V gene: TRBV2; clone size: -; J gene: TRBJ1-2; D gene: TRBD1; CDR3 protein: CASSADRGGYTF; CDR3 DNA: TGTGCCAGCAGTGCGGACAGGGGTGGCTACACCTTC
V gene: TRBV5-1; clone size: -; J gene: TRBJ1-6; D gene: TRBD1; CDR3 protein: CASSFTGGDSPLHF; CDR3 DNA: TGCGCCAGCAGTTTTACAGGGGGCGATTCACCCCTCCACTTT
V gene: TRBV7-9; clone size: -; J gene: TRBJ1-2; D gene: -; CDR3 protein: CASSGDTPLGFGYTF; CDR3 DNA: TGTGCCAGCAGCGGGGACACTCCATTGGGCTTTGGCTACACCTTC
V gene: TRBV2; clone size: -; J gene: TRBJ2-5; D gene: TRBD2; CDR3 protein: CASKERGGLETQYF; CDR3 DNA: TGTGCCAGCAAGGAGCGGGGGGGTCTGGAGACCCAGTACTTC
V gene: TRBV5-1; clone size: -; J gene: TRBJ2-5; D gene: -; CDR3 protein: CASRPGAFRLQETQYF; CDR3 DNA: TGCGCCAGCAGGCCGGGTGCTTTTAGACTCCAAGAGACCCAGTACTTC
V gene: TRBV5-1; clone size: once; J gene: TRBJ2-2; D gene: -; CDR3 protein: CASSLGGGLNTGELFF; CDR3 DNA: TGCGCCAGCAGCTTGGGCGGGGGCCTAAACACCGGGGAGCTGTTTTTT
V gene: TRBV7-9; clone size: -; J gene: TRBJ1-1; D gene: -; CDR3 protein: CASSLQGGTEAFF; CDR3 DNA: TGTGCCAGCAGTTTACAGGGAGGGACTGAAGCTTTCTTT
V gene: TRBV5-6; clone size: -; J gene: TRBJ2-3; D gene: -; CDR3 protein: CASSLTGGRHTDTQYF; CDR3 DNA: TGTGCCAGCAGCTTGACTGGGGGCAGACACACAGATACGCAGTATTTT
V gene: TRBV4-2; clone size: -; J gene: TRBJ1-1; D gene: TRBD1; CDR3 protein: CASSQPGQGWTEAFF; CDR3 DNA: TGTGCCAGCAGCCAACCGGGACAGGGCTGGACTGAAGCTTTCTTT
V gene: TRBV19; clone size: -; J gene: TRBJ2-7; D gene: -; CDR3 protein: CASSGWRTGHYEQYF; CDR3 DNA: TGTGCCAGTTCCGGGTGGCGAACAGGACACTACGAGCAGTACTTC
V gene: TRBV19; clone size: -; J gene: TRBJ2-5; D gene: TRBD2; CDR3 protein: CASSAGLADQETQYF; CDR3 DNA: TGTGCCAGTAGCGCGGGACTAGCGGACCAAGAGACCCAGTACTTC
V gene: TRBV7-2; clone size: -; J gene: TRBJ1-4; D gene: -; CDR3 protein: CASSFWGRLGEKLFF; CDR3 DNA: TGTGCCAGCAGCTTTTGGGGGCGTCTGGGTGAAAAACTGTTTTTT